These 21 T cell receptor beta chains originate from one sample sequenced in a study of blood T cell repertoires in COVID-19 (dated by TCRdb to 2019 to 2021). Receptor libraries were prepared by the immunoSEQ multiplex PCR assay. The table was pulled from immuneACCESS by TCRdb, which kept in-frame rearrangements only. Such tables lose some clones; where checked, under half of the loss comes from unresolved V genes, and the rest has no known cause. Recorded for this sample are around 620,000 clones; 85% to 90% of them occurred a single time. The top ten constitute 0.2% to 0.3% of the sample. Specimen: peripheral blood. These receptors were taken from a woman under 30 with acute or convalescent COVID-19.

This chain connects TRBV5-1 to TRBJ2-1; 9 positions match TRBD1. Germline CDR1 reads SGHRS; CDR2 reads YFSETQ. The V segment lost 2 bases and the J segment 0 bases; nucleotides outside the gene matches: 3. The CDR3 runs to 16 residues. CDR3 nucleotide sequence: TGCGCCAGCAGCTTACAGACAGGGGGCTCCTACAATGAGCAGTTCTTC. Its protein is CASSLQTGGSYNEQFF.

The DNA for the CDR3 is TGTGCCAGCAAGGGAGAGACAGGGGATAGATATGGCTACACCTTC. It encodes CASKGETGDRYGYTF. The V call is TRBV28, the J call TRBJ1-2; 8 positions match TRBD1. Trimming took 7 bases from V and 5 from J; bases not matched to a gene: 12. CDR1 and CDR2 (germline): MDHEN, SYDVKM. The CDR3 is 15 amino acids.

The V and J genes are TRBV19 and TRBJ1-5, with D perhaps TRBD1 (5 bases). With 4 bases removed from V and 1 base from J, the gap between germline ends came to 11 bases. The CDR3 covers 15 residues. Per the germline V gene, CDR1 is LNHDA and CDR2 is SQIVND (reference sequence). The CDR3 here is CASSTGLASNQPQHF. The CDR3 bases are TGTGCCAGTAGTACAGGGCTGGCCAGCAATCAGCCCCAGCATTTT. The whole variable domain, remainder taken from reference TRBV19 and TRBJ1-5, is DGGITQSPKYLFRKEGQNVTLSCEQNLNHDAMYWYRQDPGQGLRLIYYSQIVNDFQKGDIAEGYSVSREKKESFPLTVTSAQKNPTAFYLCASSTGLASNQPQHFGDGTRLSIL.

The rearrangement joins TRBV28 to TRBJ1-1; D is undetermined. CDR1 and CDR2 (germline): MDHEN, SYDVKM. The CDR3 spans 15 residues. Deletions cut 3 bases from V and 1 base from J, with 12 bases between. CDR3 in amino acids: CASSFPTGSNTEAFF. DNA for the CDR3: TGTGCCAGCAGTTTCCCCACGGGGTCGAACACTGAAGCTTTCTTT.

The chain couples TRBV6-5 to TRBJ1-2, with 10 bases aligning to TRBD1. V trimming: 0 bases; J trimming: 7 bases; junction bases outside the gene matches: 8. This CDR3 is 16 amino acids long. The V gene's germline CDR1 is MNHEY and CDR2 SVGAGI. CDR3 in DNA: TGTGCCAGCAGTTACTCAGCTGGGACAGGGGCGCCTGGCTACACCTTC. As protein: CASSYSAGTGAPGYTF.

The V gene is TRBV19, the J gene TRBJ1-1, with 9 nucleotides matching TRBD1. Trimming removed 4 bases from V and 6 bases from J; junction bases left unmatched: 9. Germline V CDR1 and CDR2: LNHDA, SQIVND (reference sequence). CDR3 size: 15 residues. This CDR3 reads CASSTSRQGGAEAFF. The CDR3 DNA reads TGTGCCAGTAGTACGTCCCGACAGGGGGGCGCTGAAGCTTTCTTT.

The DNA of the CDR3 is TGTGCCAGCAGTGAGCAGGGGGCTTCGGAAAAACTGTTTTTT. Its translation: CASSEQGASEKLFF. The gene calls are TRBV6-1 and TRBJ1-4, with 8 bases fitting TRBD1. V shed 3 bases and J 8 bases; nucleotides not matched to a gene: 5. The CDR3 length is 14 residues. The germline V gene has CDR1 MNHNS and CDR2 SASEGT.

This chain links TRBV30 with TRBJ2-3, with TRBD2 identical over 11 bases. With 8 bases clipped from V and 4 bases from J, the junction kept 8 bases outside the gene matches. The germline V gene encodes CDR1 GTSNPN and CDR2 SVGIG (reference sequence). This CDR3 has 14 residues. This CDR3 is CASHSGGAADTQYF. In DNA form, the CDR3 reads TGTGCCAGCCATAGCGGGGGGGCGGCAGATACGCAGTATTTT.

V gene TRBV2 combines with J gene TRBJ1-2, with 7 bases lining up with TRBD1. CDR1 and CDR2 (germline): SNHLY, FYNNEI. Losses at the gene ends were 2 bases for V and 4 bases for J; bases not matched to a gene: 4. This CDR3 region has 14 residues. CDR3 DNA sequence: TGTGCCAGCAGTGAATTAGACAGGGCCTATGGCTACACCTTC. It codes for CASSELDRAYGYTF. The full variable domain, in which reference TRBV2 and TRBJ1-2 provide the parts outside the CDR3, is EPEVTQTPSHQVTQMGQEVILRCVPISNHLYFYWYRQILGQKVEFLVSFYNNEISEKSEIFDDQFSVERPDGSNFTLKIRSTKLEDSAMYFCASSELDRAYGYTFGSGTRLTVV.

This chain joins TRBV12-3 or TRBV12-4 and TRBJ2-3; no clear D gene. The CDR3 is 12 amino acids. Trimming took 4 bases from V and 6 from J, leaving 8 bases between them. The CDR3 DNA is TGTGCCAGCAGTTCCTCCGGGGATACGCAGTATTTT. Translated, it gives CASSSSGDTQYF.

The chain uses TRBV7-9 and TRBJ2-7; 8 bases fit TRBD2. This CDR3 is built from 17 residues. Germline values: CDR1 SEHNR, CDR2 FQNEAQ (reference sequence). The ends lost 5 bases at V and 0 bases at J; junction bases unmatched: 12. Here the CDR3 reads CASSPGGAGQSSYEQYF. The CDR3 bases are TGTGCCAGCAGCCCCGGGGGGGCGGGGCAAAGCTCCTACGAGCAGTACTTC. The variable domain in full, completed from reference TRBV7-9 and TRBJ2-7, reads DTGVSQNPRHKITKRGQNVTFRCDPISEHNRLYWYRQTLGQGPEFLTYFQNEAQLEKSRLLSDRFSAERPKGSFSTLEIQRTEQGDSAMYLCASSPGGAGQSSYEQYFGPGTRLTVT.

The chain combines TRBV7-9 with TRBJ1-3; 9 bases are shared with TRBD1. The CDR3 consists of 15 residues. The germline gives CDR1 SEHNR, CDR2 FQNEAQ (reference sequence). V dropped 5 bases and J dropped 3; count of bases not matched to a gene: 5. The CDR3: CASSPDRGYGNTIYF. The DNA for the CDR3 is TGTGCCAGCAGCCCAGACAGGGGGTATGGAAACACCATATATTTT.

This chain uses TRBV9 with TRBJ2-1, with D maybe TRBD1 (6 bases). Germline assignment: CDR1 SGDLS and CDR2 YYNGEE. The CDR3 has 12 residues. V dropped 3 bases and J dropped 12 bases, with 13 bases sitting between them. The CDR3 DNA reads as TGTGCCAGCAGCGGAATTAAACAGGGGCAGTTCTTC. Translation gives CASSGIKQGQFF.

V and J are TRBV30 and TRBJ1-5; D gene unclear. V dropped 2 bases and J dropped 5 bases, with 13 bases sitting between them. This CDR3 region has 14 residues. Looked up from germline, CDR1 is GTSNPN and CDR2 is SVGIG (reference sequence). The CDR3 bases are TGTGCCTGGAGTACGGGAGGTTGGGATCAGCCCCAGCATTTT. This translates into CAWSTGGWDQPQHF.

CDR3 sequence reads: CASSLVPALAGYTEAFF. As DNA, the CDR3 is TGTGCCAGCAGCTTGGTTCCAGCTCTAGCGGGGTACACTGAAGCTTTCTTT. The chain has TRBV5-8 and TRBJ1-1, with D unclear. In germline, CDR1 is SGHTS, CDR2 YDEGEE. The CDR3 runs to 17 residues. Trimming stripped 0 bases from V and 3 bases from J, with 18 bases between.

V and J are TRBV4-3 and TRBJ1-1; TRBD1 matches at 11 bases. The germline V gene encodes CDR1 LGHNA and CDR2 YSLEER. The junction had 7 bases not matched to a gene; V was cut back by 4 bases and J by 6 bases. CDR3 size: 15 residues. This CDR3 reads CASSRLGQGGAEAFF. CDR3 DNA sequence: TGCGCCAGCAGCCGGCTGGGACAGGGGGGCGCTGAAGCTTTCTTT.

The chain joins TRBV7-9 to TRBJ1-2; 10 positions match TRBD1. V trimming: 5 bases; J trimming: 7 bases; junction bases outside the gene matches: 4. The CDR3 has 13 residues. Per the germline V gene, CDR1 is SEHNR and CDR2 is FQNEAQ (reference sequence). CDR3: CASSPTGGGGYTF. CDR3 coding DNA: TGTGCCAGCAGCCCGACAGGGGGCGGTGGCTACACCTTC.

This clone showed up just a few times. Its ends do not fully match the called genes, so a read error is possible. The CDR3 protein is CASSEAPSREGGF. The CDR3 nucleotides read TGTGCCAGCAGTGAAGCCCCCTCTAGGGAAGGAGGCTTC. This chain uses TRBV2 with TRBJ2-7; a possible D gene is TRBD2 (5 bases). The CDR3 covers 13 residues. Germline V lookup: CDR1 SNHLY, CDR2 FYNNEI.

This chain links TRBV7-9 with TRBJ2-7; D might be TRBD1 (8 bases). V lost 5 bases and J lost 5, with 19 bases in between. Germline V gives CDR1 SEHNR, CDR2 FQNEAQ (reference sequence). The CDR3 runs 15 residues. The CDR3 sequence: CASSIFGQGGDEQYF. DNA for the CDR3: TGTGCCAGCAGCATTTTCGGACAGGGAGGGGACGAGCAGTACTTC.

The rearrangement uses TRBV4-3 and TRBJ1-2; TRBD1 aligns across 10 bases. In germline, CDR1 is LGHNA, CDR2 YSLEER. V gave up 6 bases and J gave up 3 bases; unmatched junction bases: 4. CDR3 length: 14 residues. The CDR3 here is CASRGTGEHYGYTF. DNA of the CDR3: TGCGCCAGCAGGGGGACAGGGGAGCACTATGGCTACACCTTC.

The chain combines TRBV2 with TRBJ1-6, with 8 bases matching TRBD1. Per the germline V gene, CDR1 is SNHLY and CDR2 is FYNNEI. The CDR3 contains 16 residues. Losses at the gene ends were 4 bases for V and 4 bases for J; bases not matched to a gene: 6. The CDR3 nucleotides are TGTGCCAGCAGTGGGGACAGGACCACATATAATTCACCCCTCCACTTT. Translated: CASSGDRTTYNSPLHF.